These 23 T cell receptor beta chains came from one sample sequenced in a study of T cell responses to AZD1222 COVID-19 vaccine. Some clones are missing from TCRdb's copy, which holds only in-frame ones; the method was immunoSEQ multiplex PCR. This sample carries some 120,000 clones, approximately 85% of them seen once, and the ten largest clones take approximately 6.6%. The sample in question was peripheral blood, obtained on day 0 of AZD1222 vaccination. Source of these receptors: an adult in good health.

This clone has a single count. The CDR3 region is CASSLGWSTSSYEQYF. The CDR3 region has the DNA TGCGCCAGCAGCCTGGGATGGTCGACATCCTCCTACGAGCAGTACTTC. The chain carries TRBV5-1 and TRBJ2-7; D not certain. Trimming pared 4 bases from V and 0 bases from J, leaving 17 bases between. The CDR3 loop spans 16 amino acids. Germline V gene lookup returns CDR1 SGHRS and CDR2 YFSETQ.

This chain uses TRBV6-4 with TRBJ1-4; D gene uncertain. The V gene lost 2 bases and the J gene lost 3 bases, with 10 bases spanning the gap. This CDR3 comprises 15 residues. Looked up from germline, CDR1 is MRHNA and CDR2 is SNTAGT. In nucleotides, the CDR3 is TGTGCCAGCAGTGACCCCGGGCCGGCTAATGAAAAACTGTTTTTT. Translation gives CASSDPGPANEKLFF.

This chain's CDR3 is CASSAGLGTEAFF. The CDR3 DNA is TGTGCCAGCAGCGCGGGGCTGGGGACTGAAGCTTTCTTT. The V call is TRBV16, the J call TRBJ1-1; D might be TRBD1 (5 bases). This CDR3 region has 13 residues. The V end was cut by 5 bases, the J end by 5 bases, with 12 bases between. Germline V gene data show CDR1 as KGHSY and CDR2 as FQNENV.

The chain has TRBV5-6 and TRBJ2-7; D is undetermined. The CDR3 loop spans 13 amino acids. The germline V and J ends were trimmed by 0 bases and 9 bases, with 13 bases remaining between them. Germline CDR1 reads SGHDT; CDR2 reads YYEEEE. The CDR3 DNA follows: TGTGCCAGCAGCTTGGCCGAAGGAAGTAGGCAGTACTTC. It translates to CASSLAEGSRQYF.

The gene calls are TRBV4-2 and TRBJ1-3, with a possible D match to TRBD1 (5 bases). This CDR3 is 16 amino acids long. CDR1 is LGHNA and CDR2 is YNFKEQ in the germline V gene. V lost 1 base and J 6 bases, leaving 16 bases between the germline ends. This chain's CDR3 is CASSQAPQALENTIYF. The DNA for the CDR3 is TGTGCCAGCAGCCAAGCCCCACAGGCGCTCGAAAACACCATATATTTT.

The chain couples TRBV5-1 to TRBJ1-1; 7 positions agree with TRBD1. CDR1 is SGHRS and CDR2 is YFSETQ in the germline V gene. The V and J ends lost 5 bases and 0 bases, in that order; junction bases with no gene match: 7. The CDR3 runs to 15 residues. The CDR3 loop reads CASRHSTGMNTEAFF. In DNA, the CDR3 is TGCGCCAGCAGGCACTCGACAGGGATGAACACTGAAGCTTTCTTT.

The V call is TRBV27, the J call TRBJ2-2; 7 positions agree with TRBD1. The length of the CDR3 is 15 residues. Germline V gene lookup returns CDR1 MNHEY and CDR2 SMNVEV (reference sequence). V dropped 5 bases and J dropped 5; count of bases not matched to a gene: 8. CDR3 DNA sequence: TGTGCCAGCAGTCCCGAGGGGGCGTGGACCGGGGAGCTGTTTTTT. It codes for CASSPEGAWTGELFF.

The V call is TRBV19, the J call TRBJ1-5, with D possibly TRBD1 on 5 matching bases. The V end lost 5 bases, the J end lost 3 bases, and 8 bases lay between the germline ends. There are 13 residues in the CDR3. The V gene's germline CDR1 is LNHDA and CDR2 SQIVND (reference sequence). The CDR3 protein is CASSPGVNQPQHF. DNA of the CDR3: TGTGCCAGTAGTCCGGGGGTCAATCAGCCCCAGCATTTT.

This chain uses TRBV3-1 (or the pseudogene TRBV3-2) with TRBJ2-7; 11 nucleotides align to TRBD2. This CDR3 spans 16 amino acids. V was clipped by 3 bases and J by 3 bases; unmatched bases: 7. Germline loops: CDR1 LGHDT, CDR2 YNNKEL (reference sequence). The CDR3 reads CASSQIAGGLFYEQYF. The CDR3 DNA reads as TGTGCCAGCAGCCAGATAGCGGGGGGGTTGTTCTACGAGCAGTACTTC.

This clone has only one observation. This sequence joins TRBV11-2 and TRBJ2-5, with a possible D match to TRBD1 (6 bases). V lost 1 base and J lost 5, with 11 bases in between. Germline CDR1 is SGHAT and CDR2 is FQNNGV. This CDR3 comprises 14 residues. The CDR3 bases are TGTGCCAGCAGCTTAGGTCCAGGGGCGGAGACCCAGTACTTC. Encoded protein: CASSLGPGAETQYF. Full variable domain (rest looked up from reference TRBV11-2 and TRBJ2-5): EAGVAQSPRYKIIEKRQSVAFWCNPISGHATLYWYQQILGQGPKLLIQFQNNGVVDDSQLPKDRFSAERLKGVDSTLKIQPAKLEDSAVYLCASSLGPGAETQYFGPGTRLLVL.

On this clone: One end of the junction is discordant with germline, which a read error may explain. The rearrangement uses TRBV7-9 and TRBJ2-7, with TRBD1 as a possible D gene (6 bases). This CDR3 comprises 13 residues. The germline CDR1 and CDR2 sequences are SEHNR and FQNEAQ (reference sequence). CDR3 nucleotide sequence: TGTGCCATCAGCAAGGACAGAGCCTACGAGCAGTACTTC. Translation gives CAISKDRAYEQYF.

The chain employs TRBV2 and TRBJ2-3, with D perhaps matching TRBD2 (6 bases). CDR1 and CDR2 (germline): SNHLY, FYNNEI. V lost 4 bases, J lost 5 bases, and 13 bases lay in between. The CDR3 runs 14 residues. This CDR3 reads CASSVGGARDTQYF. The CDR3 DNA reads TGTGCCAGCAGTGTCGGCGGGGCCAGAGATACGCAGTATTTT. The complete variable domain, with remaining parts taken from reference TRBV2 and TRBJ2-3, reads EPEVTQTPSHQVTQMGQEVILRCVPISNHLYFYWYRQILGQKVEFLVSFYNNEISEKSEIFDDQFSVERPDGSNFTLKIRSTKLEDSAMYFCASSVGGARDTQYFGPGTRLTVL.

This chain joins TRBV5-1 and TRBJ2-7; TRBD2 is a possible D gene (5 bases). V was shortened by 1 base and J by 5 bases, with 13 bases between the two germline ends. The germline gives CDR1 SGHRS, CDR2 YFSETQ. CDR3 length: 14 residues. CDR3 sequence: CASSLKSPGDEQYF. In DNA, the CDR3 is TGCGCCAGCAGCTTGAAATCCCCCGGGGACGAGCAGTACTTC.

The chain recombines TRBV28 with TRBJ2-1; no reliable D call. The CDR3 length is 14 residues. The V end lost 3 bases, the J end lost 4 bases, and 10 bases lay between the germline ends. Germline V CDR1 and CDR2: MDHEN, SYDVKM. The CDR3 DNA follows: TGTGCCAGCAGTTTCGGCGGTTGGTACAATGAGCAGTTCTTC. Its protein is CASSFGGWYNEQFF. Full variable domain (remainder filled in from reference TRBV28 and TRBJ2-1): DVKVTQSSRYLVKRTGEKVFLECVQDMDHENMFWYRQDPGLGLRLIYFSYDVKMKEKGDIPEGYSVSREKKERFSLILESASTNQTSMYLCASSFGGWYNEQFFGPGTRLTVL.

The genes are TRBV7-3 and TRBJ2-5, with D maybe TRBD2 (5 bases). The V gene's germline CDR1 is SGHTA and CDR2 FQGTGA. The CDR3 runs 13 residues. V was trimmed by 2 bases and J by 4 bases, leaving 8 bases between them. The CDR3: CASSLSSTETQYF. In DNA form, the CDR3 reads TGTGCCAGCAGCTTATCTAGCACAGAGACCCAGTACTTC.

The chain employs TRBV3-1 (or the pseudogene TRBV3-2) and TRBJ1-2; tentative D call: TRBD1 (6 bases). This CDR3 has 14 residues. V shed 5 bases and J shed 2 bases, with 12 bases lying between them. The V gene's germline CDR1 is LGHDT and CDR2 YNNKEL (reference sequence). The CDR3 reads CASSSWTANYGYTF. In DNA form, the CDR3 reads TGTGCCAGCAGCTCGTGGACAGCCAACTATGGCTACACCTTC.

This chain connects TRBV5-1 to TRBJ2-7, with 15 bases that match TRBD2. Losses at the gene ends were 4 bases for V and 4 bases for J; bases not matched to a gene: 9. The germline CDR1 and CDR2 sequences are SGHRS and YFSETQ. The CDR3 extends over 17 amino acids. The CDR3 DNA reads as TGCGCCAGCAGCCCGGGACTAGCGGGGGGCCTATCGTACGAGCAGTACTTC. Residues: CASSPGLAGGLSYEQYF.

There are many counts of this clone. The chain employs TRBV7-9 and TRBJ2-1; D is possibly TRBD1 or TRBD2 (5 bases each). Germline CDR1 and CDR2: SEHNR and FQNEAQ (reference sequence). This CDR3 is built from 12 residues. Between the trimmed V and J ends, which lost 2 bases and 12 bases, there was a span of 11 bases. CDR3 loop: CASSLMERGQFF. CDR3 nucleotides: TGTGCCAGCAGCTTAATGGAGAGGGGGCAGTTCTTC.

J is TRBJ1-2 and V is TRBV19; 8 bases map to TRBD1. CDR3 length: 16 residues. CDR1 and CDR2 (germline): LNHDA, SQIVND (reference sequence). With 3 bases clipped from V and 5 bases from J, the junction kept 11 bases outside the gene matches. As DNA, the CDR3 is TGTGCCAGTAGTATGACCCTACCGGGACAGGCGTATGGCTACACCTTC. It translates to CASSMTLPGQAYGYTF.

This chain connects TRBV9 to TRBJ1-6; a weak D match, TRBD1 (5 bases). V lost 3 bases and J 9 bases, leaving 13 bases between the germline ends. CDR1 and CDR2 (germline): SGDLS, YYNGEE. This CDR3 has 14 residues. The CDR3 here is CASSGRVSGSPLHF. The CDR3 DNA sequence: TGTGCCAGCAGCGGCAGGGTGAGTGGTTCACCCCTCCACTTT.

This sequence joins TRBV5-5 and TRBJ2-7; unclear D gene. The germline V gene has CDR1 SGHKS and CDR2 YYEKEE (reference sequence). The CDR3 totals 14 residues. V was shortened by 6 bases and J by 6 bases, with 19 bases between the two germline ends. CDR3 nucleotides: TGTGCCAGCACCCCGCCGAGACGACCTTTCGAGCAGTACTTC. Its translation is CASTPPRRPFEQYF.

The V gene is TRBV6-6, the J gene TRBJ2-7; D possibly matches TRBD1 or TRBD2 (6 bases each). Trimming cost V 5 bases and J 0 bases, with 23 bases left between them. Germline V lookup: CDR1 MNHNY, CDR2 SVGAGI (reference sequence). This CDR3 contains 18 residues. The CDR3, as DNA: TGTGCCAGCAGTCTCCCAGGGGCGCGGGGAAGGGGCTCCTACGAGCAGTACTTC. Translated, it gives CASSLPGARGRGSYEQYF.

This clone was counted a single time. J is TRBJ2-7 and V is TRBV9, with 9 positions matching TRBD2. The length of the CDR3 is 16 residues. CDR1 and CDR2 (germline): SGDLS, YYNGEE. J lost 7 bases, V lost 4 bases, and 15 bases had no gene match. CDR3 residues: CASSLTGGAGGREQYF. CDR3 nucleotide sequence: TGTGCCAGCAGCCTCACCGGGGGAGCGGGGGGAAGGGAGCAGTACTTC.